The 13 T cell receptor beta chains reported below all come from one sample, sequenced in a study of shared clonotypes between healthy human individuals. Produced via immunoSEQ multiplex PCR; TCRdb's table is partial and in-frame only. This sample has around 450,000 clones; roughly 83% occur once, and the top ten carry less than 15%. Specimen: PBMCs. These receptor sequences come from a woman between 35 and 50 years old in good health. Some clones in this sample may be carry-over from other donors' samples.

This CDR3 reads CASSGGQAYEQYF. CDR3 coding DNA: TGTGCCAGCTCTGGTGGACAGGCCTACGAGCAGTACTTC. The chain uses TRBV2 and TRBJ2-7; TRBD1 agrees at 7 bases. The V gene's germline CDR1 is SNHLY and CDR2 FYNNEI. Germline trimming cut 8 bases from V and 2 bases from J; bases unmatched to any gene: 6. The CDR3 is made up of 13 amino acids.

The V and J genes are TRBV2 and TRBJ2-3, with unresolved D. V was cut by 6 bases and J by 1 base, with 11 bases left in between. The CDR3 length is 14 residues. CDR1 SNHLY and CDR2 FYNNEI come from the germline V gene. The CDR3, as DNA: TGTGCCAGCAGGGGGTTCGTGGGCACAGATACGCAGTATTTT. It codes for CASRGFVGTDTQYF. The whole variable domain, filled in from reference TRBV2 and TRBJ2-3, reads EPEVTQTPSHQVTQMGQEVILRCVPISNHLYFYWYRQILGQKVEFLVSFYNNEISEKSEIFDDQFSVERPDGSNFTLKIRSTKLEDSAMYFCASRGFVGTDTQYFGPGTRLTVL.

A note on this clone: This may arise from a read error, as a much more abundant clone is one base away. V is TRBV30 and J is TRBJ2-2; possibly TRBD2 for D (6 bases). This CDR3 is built from 15 residues. Germline V gene sequence: CDR1 GTSNPN, CDR2 SVGIG (reference sequence). CDR3 protein: CARSRLATITGELFF. CDR3 nucleotides: TGTGCCCGGAGTCGGCTAGCGACCATAACCGGGGAGCTGTTTTTT.

The chain couples TRBV11-1 to TRBJ1-1; D call uncertain. The germline V gene has CDR1 SGHAT and CDR2 FQDESV (reference sequence). CDR3 length: 12 residues. The ends were cut back, 5 bases at V and 6 bases at J, with 10 bases in the middle. CDR3 sequence: CASSPVNPEAFF. For the CDR3, the DNA is TGTGCCAGCAGCCCCGTAAACCCTGAAGCTTTCTTT.

This chain links TRBV4-1 with TRBJ2-6; perhaps TRBD2 as D (5 bases). The CDR3 length is 18 residues. The V gene lost 2 bases and the J gene lost 2 bases, with 16 bases spanning the gap. Looked up from germline, CDR1 is MGHRA and CDR2 is YSYEKL. Here the CDR3 reads CASSQRLRGLAGANVLTF. The CDR3 DNA sequence: TGCGCCAGCAGCCAAAGGTTACGCGGGTTGGCTGGGGCCAACGTCCTGACTTTC.

The chain has TRBV7-2 and TRBJ2-5; the match to TRBD2 covers 8 bases. J gave up 4 bases and V 4 bases, and 11 bases lay outside the gene matches. This CDR3 has 16 residues. From germline, CDR1 is SGHTA and CDR2 FQGNSA. In nucleotides, the CDR3 is TGTGCCAGCAGCTCCCTGGGAGCGGGAGTACCAGAGACCCAGTACTTC. Encoded protein: CASSSLGAGVPETQYF.

The V and J genes are TRBV7-9 and TRBJ1-3, with D unclear. From germline, CDR1 is SEHNR and CDR2 FQNEAQ (reference sequence). This CDR3 has 18 residues. Trimming took off 3 bases at V and 6 bases at J, with 24 bases between the two ends. CDR3 sequence reads: CASSLNLFGSVVLNTIYF. In nucleotides, the CDR3 is TGTGCCAGCAGCTTGAATCTCTTTGGGTCAGTGGTTTTAAACACCATATATTTT.

Only a few counts were recorded for this clone. The sample contains more than one DNA sequence encoding this CDR3. The chain combines TRBV29-1 with TRBJ1-1; a possible D gene is TRBD1 (5 bases). Germline lookup yields CDR1 SQVTM and CDR2 ANQGSEA. V was cut by 6 bases and J by 5 bases, with 19 bases left in between. The CDR3 is 14 residues long. In DNA form, the CDR3 reads TGCAGCGTAGCACTCGGGACGGCTGGTACTGAAGCTTTCTTT. Protein product: CSVALGTAGTEAFF.

The chain is built from TRBV19 and TRBJ2-7; 7 bases align to TRBD1. The germline V gene encodes CDR1 LNHDA and CDR2 SQIVND (reference sequence). CDR3 length: 16 residues. J was trimmed by 5 bases and V by 1 base; bases with no gene match: 11. Here the CDR3 reads CASSIVSGGGGDEQYF. CDR3 nucleotides: TGTGCCAGTAGTATAGTGTCAGGGGGTGGAGGCGACGAGCAGTACTTC. Using reference TRBV19 and TRBJ2-7 for the parts outside the CDR3, the full variable domain is DGGITQSPKYLFRKEGQNVTLSCEQNLNHDAMYWYRQDPGQGLRLIYYSQIVNDFQKGDIAEGYSVSREKKESFPLTVTSAQKNPTAFYLCASSIVSGGGGDEQYFGPGTRLTVT.

The chain recombines TRBV4-2 with TRBJ2-7; the D is unclear. Per germline, CDR1 LGHNA and CDR2 YNFKEQ. V lost 0 bases and J 6 bases, leaving 12 bases between the germline ends. This CDR3 comprises 14 residues. The CDR3 reads CASSQDPSNPEQYF. In DNA form, the CDR3 reads TGTGCCAGCAGCCAAGATCCCTCGAATCCCGAGCAGTACTTC.

This chain joins TRBV11-3 and TRBJ2-2, with TRBD2 matching over 14 bases. V lost 3 bases, J lost 4 bases, and 4 bases stayed unmatched. Germline V lookup: CDR1 SGHNT, CDR2 YENEEA. CDR3 size: 17 residues. CDR3 residues: CASSLGLAGVSTGELFF. CDR3 in DNA: TGTGCCAGCAGCTTGGGACTAGCGGGAGTGAGCACCGGGGAGCTGTTTTTT.

The chain uses TRBV7-6 and TRBJ2-7; 8 bases match TRBD1. This CDR3 has 16 amino acids. Germline values: CDR1 SGHVS, CDR2 FNYEAQ. Trimming took 5 bases from V and 3 from J; bases not matched to a gene: 12. The CDR3 nucleotides are TGTGCCAGCAGCCCAGGACAGGGAGGAGGGGTCTACGAGCAGTACTTC. Its translation is CASSPGQGGGVYEQYF.

The chain is built from TRBV28 and TRBJ1-2; 7 bases are shared with TRBD1. J gave up 4 bases and V 5 bases, and 7 bases lay outside the gene matches. The CDR3 totals 14 residues. From germline, CDR1 is MDHEN and CDR2 SYDVKM. CDR3 DNA sequence: TGTGCCAGCAGTGTAGACAGGGACCCCTATGGCTACACCTTC. Protein sequence: CASSVDRDPYGYTF.